This passage covers 31 T cell receptor beta chains from one sample sequenced in a study of T cells after yellow fever vaccination. Each CDR3 protein is one row after TCRdb ran MiXCR on the 5' RACE reads. Of some 220,000 distinct CDR3 sequences listed, under 3.5% were seen once; the top ten hold approximately 3.5%. Sequencing was performed on CD4+ T cells sorted from PBMCs, taken 10 days after the yellow fever booster vaccination. Receptors originate from a man aged 18 to 29 who received the YFV17D yellow fever vaccine.

This chain connects TRBV21-1 to TRBJ2-7; the table's D call, TRBD1, has no DNA check behind it. TRBV21-1 is a pseudogene locus. The CDR3 covers 18 residues. For the CDR3, the DNA is TGTGCCAGCTCCCAAGGGGGGAGGAACAGGCTAAGCTCCTACGAGCAGTACTTC. It translates to CASSQGGRNRLSSYEQYF.

The rearrangement uses TRBV19 and TRBJ2-6; 8 bases are shared with TRBD1. The length of the CDR3 is 18 residues. The ends lost 4 bases at V and 4 bases at J; junction bases unmatched: 12. Germline assignment: CDR1 LNHDA and CDR2 SQIVND (reference sequence). CDR3 sequence (DNA): TGTGCCAGTAGTAGGCCCGGGACAGGAATGTTCGGGGCCAACGTCCTGACTTTC. It translates to CASSRPGTGMFGANVLTF.

There are many counts of this clonotype. The V and J genes are TRBV4-2 and TRBJ2-1, with D unclear. The CDR3 runs to 12 residues. Trimming removed 0 bases from V and 13 bases from J, with 10 bases in between. The germline gives CDR1 LGHNA, CDR2 YNFKEQ. The CDR3 spells CASSQDGSRQFF. CDR3 in DNA: TGTGCCAGCAGCCAAGATGGCTCCCGCCAGTTCTTC.

This clonotype has a handful of counts. The V gene is TRBV7-2, the J gene TRBJ2-5; 11 bases are a match to TRBD2. This CDR3 has 15 amino acids. J gave up 7 bases and V 1 base, and 5 bases lay outside the gene matches. The germline CDR1 and CDR2 sequences are SGHTA and FQGNSA. The CDR3 loop is CASSLDLAGGWTQYF. CDR3 bases: TGTGCCAGCAGCTTAGACCTAGCGGGGGGTTGGACCCAGTACTTC. The full variable domain, completed using reference TRBV7-2 and TRBJ2-5, is GAGVSQSPSNKVTEKGKDVELRCDPISGHTALYWYRQSLGQGLEFLIYFQGNSAPDKSGLPSDRFSAERTGGSVSTLTIQRTQQEDSAVYLCASSLDLAGGWTQYFGPGTRLLVL.

The V gene is TRBV20-1, the J gene TRBJ2-5; 9 bases align to TRBD1. The CDR3 is 15 amino acids. The V segment lost 5 bases and the J segment 5 bases; nucleotides outside the gene matches: 12. Per germline, CDR1 DFQATT and CDR2 SNEGSKA (reference sequence). CDR3 bases: TGCAGTGCTTACCAAACAACAGGGGGCGTCGAGACCCAGTACTTC. Protein sequence: CSAYQTTGGVETQYF.

This clonotype was counted at least ten times. The chain joins TRBV5-1 to TRBJ2-7, with unresolved D. V was clipped by 0 bases and J by 1 base, with 5 bases between them. The length of the CDR3 is 13 residues. Looked up from germline, CDR1 is SGHRS and CDR2 is YFSETQ. The CDR3 loop reads CASSLGVSYEQYV. The CDR3 region has the DNA TGCGCCAGCAGCTTGGGGGTTTCCTACGAGCAGTACGTC.

V gene TRBV6-1 combines with J gene TRBJ2-3; possible D gene TRBD1, 5 bases. V was clipped by 4 bases and J by 9 bases, with 14 bases between them. The germline CDR1 and CDR2 sequences are MNHNS and SASEGT. This CDR3 contains 13 residues. DNA for the CDR3: TGTGCCAGCAGTGTTTCCCAGGGTGACACGCAGTATTTT. Translation gives CASSVSQGDTQYF.

Many counts were recorded for this clonotype. The rearrangement links TRBV28 to TRBJ2-7, with TRBD2 as a possible D gene (5 bases). Germline V lookup: CDR1 MDHEN, CDR2 SYDVKM. V lost 5 bases and J lost 2, with 16 bases in between. This CDR3 contains 15 residues. CDR3: CASSPRGRGTYEQYV. The CDR3 nucleotides read TGTGCCAGCAGTCCCCGTGGGAGAGGGACCTACGAGCAGTACGTC.

This clonotype was seen at least ten times. The rearrangement links TRBV5-1 to TRBJ2-2; no definite D call. Germline CDR1 and CDR2: SGHRS and YFSETQ. V lost 2 bases, J lost 4 bases, and 12 bases lay in between. The CDR3 is 15 residues long. The DNA for the CDR3 is TGCGCCAGCAGCTTTGCAGGACGGTTCACCGGGGAGCTGTTTTTT. Its protein is CASSFAGRFTGELFF.

This clonotype was seen a few times. The chain joins TRBV23-1 to TRBJ2-4, with D possibly being TRBD2 (7 bases). TRBV23-1 carries the ORF label, with uncertain function. The CDR3 covers 17 residues. V was shortened by 0 bases and J by 3 bases, with 15 bases between the two germline ends. The CDR3 reads CASSQSGGHEGKNIQYF. In DNA, the CDR3 is TGCGCCAGCAGTCAATCGGGGGGGCATGAGGGCAAAAACATTCAGTACTTC.

Ten or more counts support this clonotype. V is TRBV6-5 and J is TRBJ2-7; 10 nucleotides align to TRBD1. Germline assignment: CDR1 MNHEY and CDR2 SVGAGI. The J segment lost 1 base and the V segment lost 6 bases, leaving 6 bases of the junction unmatched. The CDR3 spans 15 residues. CDR3 nucleotides: TGTGCCAGCAGGTCCGGGACAGGGGAATCCTACGAGCAGTACTTC. This sequence encodes CASRSGTGESYEQYF.

There are many counts of this clonotype. In DNA, the CDR3 is TGTGCCAGCTCAGCAGCCGGGACAGGGGATTACGAGCAGTACTTC. Protein product: CASSAAGTGDYEQYF. This chain links TRBV18 with TRBJ2-7, with 10 positions matching TRBD1. The CDR3 length is 15 residues. With V trimmed by 5 bases and J by 4 bases, 8 bases remained unmatched. The germline CDR1 and CDR2 sequences are KGHSH and LQKENI.

V is TRBV7-2 and J is TRBJ2-7; 9 bases line up with TRBD2. The CDR3 covers 16 residues. The V gene's germline CDR1 is SGHTA and CDR2 FQGNSA. The J segment lost 5 bases and the V segment lost 5 bases, leaving 13 bases of the junction unmatched. The CDR3 loop is CASSHQAGGPRDEQYF. The CDR3 DNA sequence: TGTGCCAGCAGCCACCAGGCGGGGGGGCCGAGGGACGAGCAGTACTTC.

In its sample, this clonotype was seen many times. The chain joins TRBV10-3 to TRBJ2-5; D is uncertain. Trimming removed 10 bases from V and 2 bases from J, with 11 bases in between. Germline assignment: CDR1 ENHRY and CDR2 SYGVKD. The CDR3 is 12 residues long. CDR3 sequence: CATTASQETQYF. The CDR3 nucleotides are TGTGCCACCACGGCTAGTCAAGAGACCCAGTACTTC.

CDR3 bases: TGTGCCAGCAGCCCACAGGGGATGGTGGACAACGTCCTGACTTTC. Translation gives CASSPQGMVDNVLTF. The J gene is TRBJ2-6, the V gene TRBV7-2; TRBD1 matches 7 bases. The V segment lost 5 bases and the J segment 9 bases; nucleotides outside the gene matches: 10. The germline V gene has CDR1 SGHTA and CDR2 FQGNSA. The CDR3 totals 15 residues. The complete variable domain, with remaining parts taken from reference TRBV7-2 and TRBJ2-6, reads GAGVSQSPSNKVTEKGKDVELRCDPISGHTALYWYRQSLGQGLEFLIYFQGNSAPDKSGLPSDRFSAERTGGSVSTLTIQRTQQEDSAVYLCASSPQGMVDNVLTFGAGSRLTVL.

This clonotype was recorded many times. The chain combines TRBV7-2 with TRBJ2-1; 16 bases match TRBD2. V trimming: 6 bases; J trimming: 9 bases; junction bases outside the gene matches: 8. The length of the CDR3 is 16 residues. CDR1 SGHTA and CDR2 FQGNSA come from the germline V gene. The CDR3 here is CASRPSGLAGGLEQFF. The CDR3 coding sequence is TGTGCCAGCAGGCCCTCGGGACTAGCGGGGGGGCTTGAGCAGTTCTTC.

The chain links TRBV7-2 to TRBJ2-7; 7 positions match TRBD2. The V segment lost 7 bases and the J segment 4 bases; nucleotides outside the gene matches: 7. This CDR3 comprises 13 residues. CDR1 is SGHTA and CDR2 is FQGNSA in the germline V gene. Here the CDR3 reads CASMGAGPYEQYF. The CDR3 nucleotides read TGTGCCAGCATGGGAGCGGGGCCGTACGAGCAGTACTTC.

This clonotype turned up a few times. The gene calls are TRBV10-2 and TRBJ2-3; perhaps D is TRBD1 or TRBD2 (6 bases each). In germline, CDR1 is WSHSY, CDR2 SAAADI. Trimming removed 4 bases from V and 4 bases from J, with 21 bases in between. The CDR3 covers 17 residues. The CDR3 is CASSAPRWQGRPDTQYF. As DNA, the CDR3 is TGCGCCAGCAGTGCCCCACGGTGGCAGGGGAGGCCAGATACGCAGTATTTT.

The table lists this clonotype with a few counts. V usage is TRBV5-1 and J usage is TRBJ2-5; 7 nucleotides align to TRBD1. CDR3 size: 14 residues. After removal of 2 bases from V and 10 bases from J, the junction contained 11 bases not matched to a gene. CDR1 is SGHRS and CDR2 is YFSETQ in the germline V gene. CDR3 DNA: TGCGCCAGCAGCTTAGGGACAGCCACGGTGGTCCAGTACTTC. It codes for CASSLGTATVVQYF.

This clonotype was observed at least ten times. The chain joins TRBV5-1 to TRBJ2-5; TRBD2 might be the D (5 bases). CDR1 is SGHRS, CDR2 YFSETQ, per germline. The CDR3 has 16 amino acids. The germline V and J ends were trimmed by 0 bases and 2 bases, with 14 bases remaining between them. Here the CDR3 reads CASSLGPAGEQETQYF. DNA for the CDR3: TGCGCCAGCAGCTTGGGGCCCGCCGGGGAACAAGAGACCCAGTACTTC.

This clonotype was recorded many times. V is TRBV27 and J is TRBJ2-7; TRBD2 agrees at 8 bases. Unmatched junction bases numbered 14, after V lost 7 bases and J lost 6 bases. Germline lookup yields CDR1 MNHEY and CDR2 SMNVEV (reference sequence). The CDR3 sequence is 15 residues long. CDR3 nucleotide sequence: TGTGCCAGCATCTCGCGGGGGACGGGAGGGCCCGAGCAGTACGTC. Amino acids: CASISRGTGGPEQYV.

This sequence joins TRBV7-8 and TRBJ2-2; 8 bases map to TRBD2. Germline V CDR1 and CDR2: SGHVS, FQNEAQ. The junction had 6 bases not matched to a gene; V was cut back by 3 bases and J by 0 bases. This CDR3 is 17 amino acids long. The DNA for the CDR3 is TGTGCCAGCAGCTTGGACCGGCGGGGGGCGAACACCGGGGAGCTGTTTTTT. Residues: CASSLDRRGANTGELFF.

This clonotype has ten or more counts. V and J are TRBV7-2 and TRBJ2-4; perhaps TRBD1 as D (5 bases). There are 16 residues in the CDR3. Germline CDR1 SGHTA, CDR2 FQGNSA. V lost 6 bases, J lost 0 bases, and 15 bases lay in between. The CDR3 nucleotides are TGTGCCAGCAGTGAAACAGGCACACTAGCCAAAAACATTCAGTACTTC. Translated, it gives CASSETGTLAKNIQYF.

This clonotype was counted many times. The chain employs TRBV7-9 and TRBJ2-6, with D uncertain. Between the trimmed V and J ends, which lost 1 base and 2 bases, there was a span of 18 bases. This CDR3 spans 19 amino acids. Germline assignment: CDR1 SEHNR and CDR2 FQNEAQ (reference sequence). This CDR3 is CASSLGSVTPRAGANVLTF. CDR3 nucleotides: TGTGCCAGCAGCTTAGGATCGGTGACTCCACGCGCTGGGGCCAACGTCCTGACTTTC.

In its sample, this clonotype was seen a few times. The rearrangement uses TRBV14 and TRBJ1-3; no clear D gene. CDR1 and CDR2 (germline): SGHDN, FVKESK. The CDR3 has 14 amino acids. Trimming cost V 4 bases and J 3 bases, with 10 bases left between them. DNA for the CDR3: TGTGCCAGCAGCCTCGGATACTTTGGAAACACCATATATTTT. It yields the protein CASSLGYFGNTIYF. The full variable domain, its missing parts supplied by reference TRBV14 and TRBJ1-3, is EAGVTQFPSHSVIEKGQTVTLRCDPISGHDNLYWYRRVMGKEIKFLLHFVKESKQDESGMPNNRFLAERTGGTYSTLKVQPAELEDSGVYFCASSLGYFGNTIYFGEGSWLTVV.

This clonotype has at least ten counts. This sequence joins TRBV3-1 and TRBJ1-2; D is uncertain. CDR3 size: 13 residues. CDR1 is LGHDT, CDR2 YNNKEL, per germline (reference sequence). The V gene lost 3 bases and the J gene lost 4 bases, with 9 bases spanning the gap. The chain's CDR3 is CASSQPDAYGYTF. CDR3 in DNA: TGTGCCAGCAGCCAGCCGGACGCCTATGGCTACACCTTC.

This rearrangement joins TRBV15 to TRBJ2-3; TRBD2 agrees at 11 bases. This CDR3 is built from 16 residues. The germline V gene has CDR1 LNHNV and CDR2 YYDKDF (reference sequence). J was trimmed by 1 base and V by 3 bases; bases with no gene match: 3. CDR3 protein: CATSRQLAGGTDTQYF. The DNA for the CDR3 is TGTGCCACCAGCAGGCAACTAGCGGGGGGCACAGATACGCAGTATTTT. Supplemented by reference TRBV15 and TRBJ2-3, the full variable domain reads DAMVIQNPRYQVTQFGKPVTLSCSQTLNHNVMYWYQQKSSQAPKLLFHYYDKDFNNEADTPDNFQSRRPNTSFCFLDIRSPGLGDTAMYLCATSRQLAGGTDTQYFGPGTRLTVL.

The chain has TRBV5-4 and TRBJ1-2; D is undetermined. Trimming took off 3 bases at V and 4 bases at J, with 13 bases between the two ends. Germline-derived CDR1 and CDR2 are SGHNT and YYREEE (reference sequence). CDR3 size: 14 residues. CDR3 in DNA: TGTGCCAGCAGCTCTCCACTAAACATCTATGGCTACACCTTC. Translating gives CASSSPLNIYGYTF.

This clonotype was seen a handful of times. The chain uses TRBV24-1 and TRBJ2-7; D may match TRBD1 or TRBD2 (5 bases each). This CDR3 spans 13 amino acids. The V gene's germline CDR1 is KGHDR and CDR2 SFDVKD. Trimming removed 3 bases from V and 7 bases from J, with 12 bases in between. CDR3 sequence: CATSDGRDGEQYF. CDR3 nucleotide sequence: TGTGCCACCAGTGATGGTCGGGACGGTGAGCAGTACTTC.

This clonotype showed up many times. The chain links TRBV9 to TRBJ2-5; tentatively, D is TRBD1 (5 bases). V was clipped by 1 base and J by 4 bases, with 11 bases between them. Germline CDR1 reads SGDLS; CDR2 reads YYNGEE. The CDR3 spans 14 residues. The CDR3 sequence is CASSVNQGRETQYF. CDR3 nucleotide sequence: TGTGCCAGCAGCGTAAACCAGGGCAGAGAGACCCAGTACTTC.

This clonotype was counted at least ten times. The chain is built from TRBV18 and TRBJ1-1; D is uncertain. The germline gives CDR1 KGHSH, CDR2 LQKENI. This CDR3 spans 14 amino acids. Trimming took off 2 bases at V and 1 base at J, with 8 bases between the two ends. Written as DNA, the CDR3 is TGTGCCAGCTCACCAACGGCGACGAACACTGAAGCTTTCTTT. It yields the protein CASSPTATNTEAFF.